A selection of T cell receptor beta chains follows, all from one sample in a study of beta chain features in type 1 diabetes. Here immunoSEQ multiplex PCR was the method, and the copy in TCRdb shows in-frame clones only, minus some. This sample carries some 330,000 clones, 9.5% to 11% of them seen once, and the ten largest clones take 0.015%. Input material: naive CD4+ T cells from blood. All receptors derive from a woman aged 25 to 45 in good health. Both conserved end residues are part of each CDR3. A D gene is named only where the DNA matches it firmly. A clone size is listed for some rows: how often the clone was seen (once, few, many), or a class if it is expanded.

cdr3_aa: CASSLGLAGGLSYEQYF
cdr3_nt: TGTGCCAGCAGTTTAGGACTAGCGGGAGGTCTCTCCTACGAGCAGTACTTC
j_call: TRBJ2-7
clone_size: NA
d_call: TRBD2
v_call: TRBV27

cdr3_aa: CSATVAGVGDTQYF
cdr3_nt: TGCAGCGCCACAGTAGCGGGAGTGGGAGATACGCAGTATTTT
j_call: TRBJ2-3
clone_size: NA
d_call: TRBD2
v_call: TRBV29-1

cdr3_aa: CASGSGLARYNEQFF
cdr3_nt: TGTGCTAGTGGTTCGGGACTAGCAAGGTACAATGAGCAGTTCTTC
j_call: TRBJ2-1
clone_size: few
d_call: TRBD2
v_call: TRBV12-5

cdr3_aa: CAISEAGSDQPQHF
cdr3_nt: TGTGCCATCAGTGAGGCCGGAAGCGATCAGCCCCAGCATTTT
j_call: TRBJ1-5
clone_size: few
d_call: NA
v_call: TRBV10-3

cdr3_aa: CASSSDSRNQPQHF
cdr3_nt: TGTGCCAGCTCATCGGACAGCCGCAATCAGCCCCAGCATTTT
j_call: TRBJ1-5
clone_size: NA
d_call: NA
v_call: TRBV18

cdr3_aa: CASSEQGNYNEQFF
cdr3_nt: TGTGCCAGCAGCGAACAGGGGAACTACAATGAGCAGTTCTTC
j_call: TRBJ2-1
clone_size: few
d_call: TRBD1
v_call: TRBV7-6

cdr3_aa: CASSVGQRTSTDTQYF
cdr3_nt: TGTGCCAGCAGCGTGGGACAGAGGACAAGCACAGATACGCAGTATTTT
j_call: TRBJ2-3
clone_size: few
d_call: TRBD1
v_call: TRBV9

cdr3_aa: CASSPGTGNNEQFF
cdr3_nt: TGTGCCAGCAGTCCAGGGACAGGGAACAATGAGCAGTTCTTC
j_call: TRBJ2-1
clone_size: NA
d_call: TRBD1
v_call: TRBV6-5

cdr3_aa: CASRAQGTGATGELFF
cdr3_nt: TGCGCCAGCAGAGCACAGGGGACAGGGGCCACCGGGGAGCTGTTTTTT
j_call: TRBJ2-2
clone_size: few
d_call: TRBD1
v_call: TRBV5-1

cdr3_aa: CASSQGTGGEQYF
cdr3_nt: TGTGCCAGCAGTCAGGGGACAGGAGGGGAGCAGTACTTC
j_call: TRBJ2-7
clone_size: NA
d_call: TRBD1
v_call: TRBV6-5

cdr3_aa: CASSLDVSYNEQFF
cdr3_nt: TGCGCCAGCAGCTTGGATGTATCCTACAATGAGCAGTTCTTC
j_call: TRBJ2-1
clone_size: few
d_call: NA
v_call: TRBV5-1

cdr3_aa: CASSQDLAINTGELFF
cdr3_nt: TGTGCCAGCAGCCAAGATCTGGCCATCAACACCGGGGAGCTGTTTTTT
j_call: TRBJ2-2
clone_size: few
d_call: NA
v_call: TRBV14

cdr3_aa: CASSQGTHSLLGYTF
cdr3_nt: TGTGCCAGCAGCCAAGGAACCCACTCCTTACTCGGCTACACCTTC
j_call: TRBJ1-2
clone_size: few
d_call: NA
v_call: TRBV14

cdr3_aa: CASSLAGANVLTF
cdr3_nt: TGTGCCAGCAGCTTGGCAGGGGCCAACGTCCTGACTTTC
j_call: TRBJ2-6
clone_size: NA
d_call: NA
v_call: TRBV7-9

cdr3_aa: CAWSADRFSTDTQYF
cdr3_nt: TGTGCCTGGAGCGCCGACAGATTTAGCACAGATACGCAGTATTTT
j_call: TRBJ2-3
clone_size: few
d_call: NA
v_call: TRBV30

cdr3_aa: CATLPGTEHQPQHF
cdr3_nt: TGTGCCACTCTACCCGGGACAGAACATCAGCCCCAGCATTTT
j_call: TRBJ1-5
clone_size: few
d_call: TRBD1
v_call: TRBV19

cdr3_aa: CASSYGGRGETQYF
cdr3_nt: TGTGCCAGCAGTTACGGAGGGCGGGGGGAGACCCAGTACTTC
j_call: TRBJ2-5
clone_size: few
d_call: TRBD2
v_call: TRBV6-5

cdr3_aa: CASSELTGKPKNIQYF
cdr3_nt: TGCGCCAGCAGCGAATTGACAGGGAAACCCAAAAACATTCAGTACTTC
j_call: TRBJ2-4
clone_size: NA
d_call: TRBD1
v_call: TRBV4-3